This T cell receptor beta chain was recovered during a study of blood T cells in healthy people across ages (dated by TCRdb to about 2015). For the wider study: In model experiments, template switching captured about one uniquely barcoded TCR beta cDNA molecule for every two T cells. Four age groups were formed from the donors: young (average 16 years), middle-aged (just under 40), aged (about 68) and long-lived (82). To track age-related changes in TCR beta repertoire diversity, the study relied on deep sequencing normalized with unique cDNA molecular identifiers. The study analyzed two additional independent replicas of 1 million unique cDNA reads from the same blood draw for two donors, one aged 18 to 30 and one aged 80 or older. To avoid experimental bias, donors of different ages were distributed randomly across sequencing lanes. General study outcomes and caveats: Estimates of total diversity based on one million sequenced T cells were regarded as lower bounds and as underestimates. Observed TCR beta diversity per million T cells fell roughly linearly with age, and a significant reduction was already apparent by age approximately 41. A strong correlation was found between observed TCR beta diversity and the percentage of naive T cells measured by flow cytometry. Compared with the aged group, the long-lived group had more naive CD4+ T cells, fewer expanded clones and increased TCR diversity, suggesting age selection. Bulk unsorted PBMC profiling prevented conclusive comparison of naive and antigen-experienced compartments. Donor CMV infection status was unknown, potentially confounding age-related changes in expanded clonotypes.

The 39 donors, aged about 6 to 90 years, were systemically healthy Caucasian individuals from Russia. About 10 milliliters of peripheral blood were collected from each donor into EDTA-treated Vacutainer tubes. Ficoll-Paque density-gradient centrifugation was used to isolate PBMCs, with at least 6.5 million obtained per sample. Trizol reagent was used to extract total RNA from the PBMCs, yielding at least 6 micrograms per sample. For every donor, an aliquot of PBMCs went through flow cytometry to measure the percentages of naive CD45RAhigh/CD27high T cells. This clonotype came up a few times. The antigen it binds to is not known. No much larger clone exists at a distance of one base, and base qualities are not known. To prepare the library, 5' RACE was applied. The instrument given in TCRdb is Illumina HiSeq 2500. A second PCR of roughly 6 to 11 cycles was run with a J-beta primer mix and a sample-barcoded 5' primer. A unique molecular identifier was introduced onto each TCR beta cDNA molecule by a template-switch 5' adaptor carrying 12 random nucleotides. At least 2.5 million CDR3-containing paired-end reads were obtained from each sample. All of the RNA was converted into first-strand cDNA using the Mint cDNA synthesis kit, with a TRBC-specific oligonucleotide serving as the primer. After uracil-DNA glycosylase treatment, a first 18-cycle PCR used universal primers M1SS and BC2_uni_R on all cDNA. As for the authors' bioinformatics: For normalization, 1 million high-quality reads, each with a distinct molecular identifier, were randomly selected from each sample. Reads with shared molecular identifiers were discarded instead of being binned into consensus sequences. MiTCR, run with a Q25 quality threshold and the strictest error-elimination algorithm, handled CDR3 identification, clonotype clustering and error correction. A nonparametric unseen species model with Euler transformation was used to estimate lower-bound total TCR beta diversity. The public reads were reprocessed in TCRdb via fastp at Q25 and MiXCR, keeping in-frame beta chains. Rows are combined by CDR3 protein, so each entry shows the most common genes and DNA. What appears here as the V and J calls and clone size reflects TCRdb's work, not the paper's. Counted in this sample were 700,000 or so distinct CDR3 sequences; about a fifth of them appeared once. 22% of the sample lies in the top ten.

The source is a man between 65 and 79 years old in good health. What was sequenced was blood.

The nucleotide sequence reads TGTGCCAGCAGTTTTTCCCCTGAAGCTTTCTTT. Its protein product is CASSFSPEAFF. The receptor chain draws on TRBV12-3 or TRBV12-4 and TRBJ1-1; the D gene is not confidently resolved. V and J lose 3 bases and 6 bases, and a span of 5 bases separates them. The CDR3 runs 11 residues from the cysteine to the phenylalanine. Of the read, only the CDR3 DNA is kept; its 33 bases are in frame from base 1.